The present entry profiles one T cell receptor beta chain with its context. Its antigen is unidentified. The TCR beta libraries were generated through quantitative 5'-RACE incorporating molecular barcodes. TCRdb processed the 5' RACE reads anew with MiXCR; each CDR3 protein has one entry. The sample records roughly 200,000 distinct CDR3 sequences, 9.5% to 15% being singletons. The sample comes from a study of CD8 T cells in ankylosing spondylitis. The germline gives CDR1 SGHRS, CDR2 YFSETQ. V dropped 4 bases and J dropped 6; count of bases not matched to a gene: 15. This CDR3 is 17 amino acids long. Study-wide results and caveats: Clones that were linked to disease were CD8+ and were relatively rare in peripheral blood. Some motif variants were previously reported in reactive arthritis synovial fluid and blood. In ankylosing spondylitis blood, a motif of seven to nine highly homologous TCR beta variants appeared characteristic.

The chain carries TRBV5-1 and TRBJ1-2; 10 bases line up with TRBD1. Sequenced material: blood, either unsorted or a sorted T cell fraction (not recorded which). This receptor was taken from a male donor with ankylosing spondylitis or in good health (not recorded which). CDR3 nucleotides: TGCGCCAGCAGCCCGGGGACAGGGGAAGAAGGAAGGGATGGCTACACCTTC. This gives the protein CASSPGTGEEGRDGYTF.